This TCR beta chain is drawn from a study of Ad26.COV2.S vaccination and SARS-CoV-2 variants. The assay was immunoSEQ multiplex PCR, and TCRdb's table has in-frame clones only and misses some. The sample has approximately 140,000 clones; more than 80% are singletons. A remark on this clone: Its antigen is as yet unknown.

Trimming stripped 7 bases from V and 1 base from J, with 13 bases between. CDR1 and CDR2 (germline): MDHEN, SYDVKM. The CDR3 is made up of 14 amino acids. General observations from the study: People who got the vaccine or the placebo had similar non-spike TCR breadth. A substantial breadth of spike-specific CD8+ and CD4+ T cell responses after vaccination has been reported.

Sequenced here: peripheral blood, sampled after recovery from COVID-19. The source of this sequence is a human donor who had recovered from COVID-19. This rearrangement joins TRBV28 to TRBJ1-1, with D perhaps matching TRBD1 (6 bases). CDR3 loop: CASTVSRGNTEAFF. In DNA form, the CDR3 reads TGTGCCAGCACCGTAAGCAGGGGGAACACTGAAGCTTTCTTT.